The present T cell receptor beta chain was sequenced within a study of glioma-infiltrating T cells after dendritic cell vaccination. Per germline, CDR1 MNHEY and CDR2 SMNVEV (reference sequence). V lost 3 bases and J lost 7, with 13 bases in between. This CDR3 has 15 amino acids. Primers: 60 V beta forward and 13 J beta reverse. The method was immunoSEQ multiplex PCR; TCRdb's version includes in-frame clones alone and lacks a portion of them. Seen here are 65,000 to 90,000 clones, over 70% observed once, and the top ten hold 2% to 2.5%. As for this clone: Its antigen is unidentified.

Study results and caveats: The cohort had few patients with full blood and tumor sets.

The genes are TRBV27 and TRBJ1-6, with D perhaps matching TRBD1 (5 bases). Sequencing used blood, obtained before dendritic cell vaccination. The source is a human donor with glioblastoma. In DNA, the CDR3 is TGTGCCAGCAGTTTGTCCGGGGGAGAGAATTCACCCCTCCACTTT. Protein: CASSLSGGENSPLHF.